These 11 T cell receptor beta chains originate from one sample sequenced in a study of cytomegalovirus exposure and HLA in healthy donors. The PCR was carried out with 60 Vbeta primers and 13 Jbeta primers. Using immunoSEQ multiplex PCR, the repertoire was profiled, and TCRdb retains in-frame clones only, with some absent. In total, the table holds some 160,000 clones. The sequencing sample was made of PBMCs. Receptor source: a man under 40 in good health and CMV-seronegative.

V and J are TRBV28 and TRBJ1-5; 7 bases are shared with TRBD1. The junction had 9 bases not matched to a gene; V was cut back by 6 bases and J by 16 bases. This CDR3 contains 11 residues. Looked up from germline, CDR1 is MDHEN and CDR2 is SYDVKM. The CDR3: CASSRQGASHF. The CDR3 DNA is TGTGCCAGCAGCAGACAGGGTGCAAGTCATTTT.

V and J are TRBV28 and TRBJ1-1, with D possibly TRBD1 on 6 matching bases. V gave up 3 bases and J gave up 1 base, with 9 bases separating them. The length of the CDR3 is 14 residues. Germline V gives CDR1 MDHEN, CDR2 SYDVKM. The CDR3 DNA is TGTGCCAGCAGTTTTAGGGGGAGGAACACTGAAGCTTTCTTT. Its translation is CASSFRGRNTEAFF.

This sequence joins TRBV15 and TRBJ2-7, with 9 bases that match TRBD1. Germline V gene data show CDR1 as LNHNV and CDR2 as YYDKDF (reference sequence). With V trimmed by 5 bases and J by 7 bases, 12 bases remained unmatched. CDR3 length equals 15 residues. CDR3 DNA: TGTGCCACCAGCCGTGGGGACAGGGATTCAGGGGAGCAGTACTTC. Translating gives CATSRGDRDSGEQYF. The full variable domain, completed using reference TRBV15 and TRBJ2-7, is DAMVIQNPRYQVTQFGKPVTLSCSQTLNHNVMYWYQQKSSQAPKLLFHYYDKDFNNEADTPDNFQSRRPNTSFCFLDIRSPGLGDTAMYLCATSRGDRDSGEQYFGPGTRLTVT.

This chain connects TRBV5-4 to TRBJ2-1; 8 bases are shared with TRBD1. The CDR3 contains 14 residues. Losses at the gene ends were 2 bases for V and 4 bases for J; bases not matched to a gene: 2. Germline assignment: CDR1 SGHNT and CDR2 YYREEE (reference sequence). The CDR3 reads CASSLQGEYNEQFF. Written as DNA, the CDR3 is TGTGCCAGCAGCTTACAGGGGGAATACAATGAGCAGTTCTTC.

The chain is built from TRBV2 and TRBJ2-2, with D uncertain. The V gene lost 7 bases and the J gene lost 0 bases, with 9 bases spanning the gap. The CDR3 extends over 14 amino acids. The germline V gene has CDR1 SNHLY and CDR2 FYNNEI. The CDR3 region is CASNRHSNTGELFF. CDR3 sequence (DNA): TGTGCCAGCAATAGACACTCGAACACCGGGGAGCTGTTTTTT.

As regards this clone: A junction boundary mismatches the germline segment, possibly from a read error. Other DNA sequences in this specimen translate into the identical CDR3. The chain carries TRBV6-4 and TRBJ2-3, with D tentatively TRBD2 (8 bases). This CDR3 spans 15 amino acids. From germline, CDR1 is MRHNA and CDR2 SNTAGT. The CDR3 DNA reads TGTGCCAGCAGTGTCAAGGTAGCGGGGACAGATACGCAATATTTT. Its protein product is CASSVKVAGTDTQYF.

V gene TRBV6-6 combines with J gene TRBJ2-5; perhaps TRBD1 as D (6 bases). Germline CDR1 and CDR2: MNHNY and SVGAGI (reference sequence). The CDR3 sequence is 15 residues long. Between the trimmed V and J ends, which lost 6 bases and 9 bases, there was a span of 23 bases. DNA for the CDR3: TGTGCCAGCAGAGCTACAGGGTCACGGGGAGATGCCCAGTACTTC. Protein sequence: CASRATGSRGDAQYF.

The rearrangement joins TRBV28 to TRBJ1-1; weak D call: TRBD1 (6 bases). V was trimmed by 5 bases and J by 8 bases, leaving 18 bases between them. Germline CDR1 is MDHEN and CDR2 is SYDVKM. The CDR3 has 14 residues. The CDR3 region is CASSLQGTRSEAFF. The CDR3 region has the DNA TGTGCCAGCAGTCTCCAGGGGACCCGCTCCGAAGCTTTCTTT.

The chain carries TRBV6-1 and TRBJ2-7, with D possibly matching TRBD2 (5 bases). Germline V gene lookup returns CDR1 MNHNS and CDR2 SASEGT. This CDR3 has 14 amino acids. Trimming pared 5 bases from V and 0 bases from J, leaving 11 bases between. The CDR3 nucleotides are TGTGCCAGCAGTTCGCGGGCCCCCTCCTACGAGCAGTACTTC. This sequence encodes CASSSRAPSYEQYF.

The rearrangement joins TRBV28 to TRBJ2-7; D may be TRBD2 (7 bases). The CDR3 sequence is 15 residues long. The V end was cut by 5 bases, the J end by 0 bases, with 14 bases between. Germline CDR1 is MDHEN and CDR2 is SYDVKM. CDR3 DNA: TGTGCCAGCAGTCTAGGGGGGGCCCCCTCCTACGAGCAGTACTTC. Its translation is CASSLGGAPSYEQYF.

V and J are TRBV9 and TRBJ1-2; tentatively, D is TRBD1 (5 bases). This CDR3 spans 20 amino acids. Deletions cut 6 bases from V and 1 base from J, with 31 bases between. Per the germline V gene, CDR1 is SGDLS and CDR2 is YYNGEE. The CDR3 DNA is TGTGCCAGCACCGATCACGTCTCCGTGACAGCCTTAGAGGTTAACTATGGCTACACCTTC. Translation: CASTDHVSVTALEVNYGYTF.